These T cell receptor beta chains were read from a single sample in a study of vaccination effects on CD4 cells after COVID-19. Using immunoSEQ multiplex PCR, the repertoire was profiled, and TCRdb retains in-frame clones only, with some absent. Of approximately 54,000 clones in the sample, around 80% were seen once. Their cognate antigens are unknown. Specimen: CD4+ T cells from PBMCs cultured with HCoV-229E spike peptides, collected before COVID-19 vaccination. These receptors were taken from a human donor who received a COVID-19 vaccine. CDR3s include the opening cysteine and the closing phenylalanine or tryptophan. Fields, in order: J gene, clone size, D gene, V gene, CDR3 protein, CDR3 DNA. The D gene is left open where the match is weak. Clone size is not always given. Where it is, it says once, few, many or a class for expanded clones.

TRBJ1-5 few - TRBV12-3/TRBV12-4 CASRGGAGQPQHF TGTGCCAGCAGGGGGGGCGCGGGTCAGCCCCAGCATTTT
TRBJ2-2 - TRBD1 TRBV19 CASSDRGNTGELFF TGTGCCAGTAGTGACAGGGGTAACACCGGGGAGCTGTTTTTT
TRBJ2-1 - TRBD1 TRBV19 CASSRDRWTGGAGEQFF TGTGCCAGTAGTAGAGACCGATGGACAGGGGGAGCGGGTGAGCAGTTCTTC
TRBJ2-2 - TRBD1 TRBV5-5 CASSSEPQGAGELFF TGTGCCAGCAGCTCGGAGCCACAGGGGGCCGGGGAGCTGTTTTTT
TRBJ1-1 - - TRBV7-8 CASSPGERWMNTEAFF TGTGCCAGCAGCCCAGGGGAAAGGTGGATGAACACTGAAGCTTTCTTT
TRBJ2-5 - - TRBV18 CASSPASDGETQYF TGTGCCAGCTCACCGGCTAGCGATGGAGAGACCCAGTACTTC
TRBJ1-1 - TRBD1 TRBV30 CAWSSTGETEAFF TGTGCCTGGAGTTCCACAGGGGAAACTGAAGCTTTCTTT
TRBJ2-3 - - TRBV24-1 CATSDGNSDTQYF TGTGCCACCAGTGACGGGAATTCAGATACGCAGTATTTT
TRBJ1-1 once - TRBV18 CASSFSGGTNTEAFF TGTGCCAGCTCATTTTCGGGGGGGACGAACACTGAAGCTTTCTTT
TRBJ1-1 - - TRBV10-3 CAIQGHPDTEAFF TGTGCCATTCAAGGACACCCAGACACTGAAGCTTTCTTT
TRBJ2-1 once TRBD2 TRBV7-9 CASSLAYPSSGGVHEQFF TGTGCCAGCAGCTTAGCCTACCCCTCCAGCGGGGGGGTGCATGAGCAGTTCTTC
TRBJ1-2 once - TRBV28 CASSLGVGLSGYTF TGTGCCAGCAGTCTAGGGGTGGGGTTATCTGGCTACACCTTC
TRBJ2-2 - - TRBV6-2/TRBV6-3 CASSWARSTGELFF TGTGCCAGCAGTTGGGCTAGATCCACCGGGGAGCTGTTTTTT
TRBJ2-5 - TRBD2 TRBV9 CASSVASGGALETQYF TGTGCCAGCAGCGTAGCTAGCGGGGGGGCCCTTGAGACCCAGTACTTC
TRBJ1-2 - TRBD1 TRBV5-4 CASSVDRNYGYTF TGTGCCAGCAGCGTGGACAGGAACTATGGCTACACCTTC
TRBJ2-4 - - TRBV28 CASSSTSLAKNIQYF TGTGCCAGCAGTTCCACGTCGCTAGCCAAAAACATTCAGTACTTC
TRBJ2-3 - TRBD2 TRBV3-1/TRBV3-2 CASSQWGQRTSGTDTQYF TGTGCCAGCAGCCAATGGGGACAGCGGACTAGCGGCACAGATACGCAGTATTTT
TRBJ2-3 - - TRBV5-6 CASSLVAGIADTQYF TGTGCCAGCAGCTTGGTGGCGGGGATCGCAGATACGCAGTATTTT
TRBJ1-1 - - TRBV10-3 CAISERQDGAEAFF TGTGCCATCAGTGAAAGACAGGATGGAGCTGAAGCTTTCTTT
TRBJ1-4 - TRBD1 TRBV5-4 CASSQTGGAPDEKLFF TGTGCCAGCAGCCAAACAGGGGGGGCACCCGATGAAAAACTGTTTTTT
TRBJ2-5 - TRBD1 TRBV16 CASSHPGQGYETQYF TGTGCCAGCAGCCACCCGGGACAGGGTTACGAGACCCAGTACTTC
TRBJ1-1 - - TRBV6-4 CASSEDRNTEAFF TGTGCCAGCAGTGAAGACAGAAACACTGAAGCTTTCTTT
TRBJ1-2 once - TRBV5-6 CASSFGGRAGGYTF TGTGCCAGCAGCTTCGGAGGGCGGGCTGGTGGCTACACCTTC
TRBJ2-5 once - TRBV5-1 CASSLVGGQETQYF TGCGCCAGCAGCTTGGTAGGAGGGCAAGAGACCCAGTACTTC
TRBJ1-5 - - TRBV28 CASETANQPQHF TGTGCCAGCGAAACAGCGAATCAGCCCCAGCATTTT
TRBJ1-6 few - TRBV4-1 CASSQQPTGTNNSPLHF TGCGCCAGCAGCCAGCAGCCTACCGGGACGAACAATTCACCCCTCCACTTT
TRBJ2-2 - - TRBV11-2 CASSLRRVLTGELFF TGTGCCAGCAGCCTAAGACGGGTCCTCACCGGGGAGCTGTTTTTT
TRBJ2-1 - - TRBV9 CASSVDSFYNEQFF TGTGCCAGCAGCGTAGATAGTTTCTACAATGAGCAGTTCTTC
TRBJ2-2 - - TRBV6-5 CASSFQRTGELFF TGTGCCAGCAGTTTCCAACGGACCGGGGAGCTGTTTTTT
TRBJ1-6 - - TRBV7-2 CASSPSPGAANSPLHF TGTGCCAGCAGCCCAAGCCCAGGGGCGGCCAATTCACCCCTCCACTTT
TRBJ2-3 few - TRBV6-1 CASSESRADTQYF TGTGCCAGCAGTGAATCTCGGGCAGATACGCAGTATTTT
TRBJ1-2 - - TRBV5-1 CASSLALSYGYTF TGCGCCAGCAGCTTGGCCCTCTCCTATGGCTACACCTTC
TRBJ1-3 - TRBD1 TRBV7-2 CASSPRDRGIASGNTIYF TGTGCCAGCAGCCCGAGGGACAGGGGGATTGCCTCTGGAAACACCATATATTTT
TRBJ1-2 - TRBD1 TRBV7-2 CASSSGTGERYTF TGTGCCAGCAGCTCCGGGACAGGGGAACGCTACACCTTC